The text below deals with one T cell receptor beta chain. No antigen is known for it. This specimen comes from a study of T cell repertoires in cytomegalovirus infection. In the study overall: The authors used CMV epitopes that were HLA-C-restricted (recently identified) and HLA-B-restricted (well studied). Public TCR beta signatures provided an indication of both CMV infection and a matching HLA type. Study-wide results and limits: In two of eight donors, the top clonotype was HLA-C-restricted CMV-specific.

MiXCR was run by TCRdb on the reads, yielding one entry per CDR3 protein. The table includes 200,000 to 250,000 distinct CDR3 sequences, 35% to 40% detected once. The source material was CD8+ T cells from cultured PBMCs, sampled from culture after CMV antigen stimulation. This clonotype originated in a human donor in good health (CMV status not recorded). Some clones in this sample may be carry-over from other donors' samples.

As DNA, the CDR3 is TGTGCCAGCAGTTTGGGGCAGGGGTGGGTGAACACTGAAGCTTTCTTT. This codes for CASSLGQGWVNTEAFF. The chain joins TRBV12-3 or TRBV12-4 to TRBJ1-1; TRBD1 might be the D (6 bases). There are 16 residues in the CDR3. V was shortened by 3 bases and J by 0 bases, with 14 bases between the two germline ends.